Sequencing of this T cell receptor beta chain was carried out in a study of graft-versus-host responses after intestinal transplantation. In its sample, this clone was seen a few times. There were approximately 200,000 CFSE-labeled responder cells plated together with approximately 200,000 irradiated, violet-dye-labeled stimulator cells. Post-reaction sorting isolated proliferating CFSE-low CD3+CD4+ and CD3+CD8+ responders. The repertoire was sequenced with immunoSEQ multiplex PCR; TCRdb's copy has only in-frame clones and lacks some. In the table there are 3,500 to 4,500 clones, 20% to 25% of which are singletons. General observations from the study: Patients with graft-donor T cell macrochimerism had high graft-versus-host to host-versus-graft clonal ratios in allografts. Early after transplant, HvG clones declined as circulating GvH clones peaked.

This clonotype was sampled from a human patient who was an organ donor for intestinal transplantation. Source: alloreactive CD4+ T cells from a mixed lymphocyte reaction culture, taken before transplantation. Stated subset: CFSE-low proliferating T cells sorted from roughly six-day pre-transplant mixed lymphocyte reaction (GvH or HvG direction).

The CDR3, as DNA: TGTGCCAGCAGCCCACAGAGTTTCGGAAACACCATATATTTT. The encoded protein is CASSPQSFGNTIYF. This rearrangement joins TRBV11-3 to TRBJ1-3; D unclear. Germline lookup yields CDR1 SGHNT and CDR2 YENEEA. V lost 5 bases to trimming and J lost 4 bases, with 12 bases between them. The length of the CDR3 is 14 residues.